The rows below give T cell receptor beta chains drawn from one sample of a study of T-cell memory formation after mild COVID-19. MiXCR was run by TCRdb on the 5' RACE reads, yielding one entry per CDR3 protein. The repertoire holds approximately 400,000 distinct CDR3 sequences, with approximately 24% as singletons. Sequenced: PBMCs or a T cell subset sorted from them (not recorded which). These TCRs come from an adult woman who had mild COVID-19 (a few samples of this study predate the infection). Cell type and time point are not known. The CDR3 runs from the conserved cysteine through the conserved F or W. D genes are given only for firm matches. Not every row has a clone size; where given, it reads once, few, many or a size class.

clone_size j_call v_call d_call cdr3_nt cdr3_aa
- TRBJ1-5 TRBV5-6 TRBD1 TGTGCCAGCACCCAGGGACAGCTATCCAATCAGCCCCAGCATTTT CASTQGQLSNQPQHF
- TRBJ2-7 TRBV25-1 - TGTGCCAGCAGTGCGGCAGGCTACGAGCAGTACTTC CASSAAGYEQYF
- TRBJ2-7 TRBV18 TRBD1 TGTGCCAGCTCACCTCTTACAGGGGCATACGAGCAGTACTTC CASSPLTGAYEQYF
few TRBJ1-1 TRBV4-1 - TGCGACAGCAGCCAAGATGCCAGTCGGACTGAAGCTTTCTTT CDSSQDASRTEAFF
- TRBJ1-1 TRBV4-2 - TGTGCCAGCAGCCAAGCCGCCTCTGGTGAGGCTTTCTTT CASSQAASGEAFF
few TRBJ1-2 TRBV5-5 TRBD1 TGTGCCAGCAGCTTGGCTACAGGGGGGCATTTGGGCTACACCTTC CASSLATGGHLGYTF
- TRBJ2-7 TRBV20-1 TRBD2 TGCAGTGCTAGAGATCATTCTCCGGGCGGGAGCTCCTACGAGCAGTACTTC CSARDHSPGGSSYEQYF
few TRBJ2-3 TRBV20-1 - TGCAGTGCTAGAGATCAAGGTATCCCTGAGATACAGTATTTT CSARDQGIPEIQYF
- TRBJ1-5 TRBV12-3/TRBV12-4 TRBD1 TGTGCCAGCAGTTTAAGTCCTACAGGGGCCCTCAATCAGCCCCAGCATTTT CASSLSPTGALNQPQHF
few TRBJ2-3 TRBV30 - TGTGCCTGGAGTCGGGCCCGCCGAGTAGATACGCAGTATTTT CAWSRARRVDTQYF
many TRBJ2-1 TRBV29-1 - TGCAGCGTGTTCCCGACGGGATACAATGAGCAGTTCTTC CSVFPTGYNEQFF
few TRBJ2-3 TRBV5-1 - TGCGCCAGCAGCAATCAGGGAGATACGCAGTATTTT CASSNQGDTQYF
few TRBJ2-5 TRBV5-1 TRBD1 TGCGCCAGCAGCCCTGGGACAGGGGGCGCGAGGATTATACCTAAAGAGACCCAGTACTTC CASSPGTGGARIIPKETQYF
many TRBJ2-1 TRBV12-3/TRBV12-4 TRBD2 TGTGCCAGCAGGGCTAGCGGGTACAATGAGCAGTTCTTC CASRASGYNEQFF
- TRBJ1-1 TRBV30 - TGTGCCTGGAGTAGGGAGAACACTGAAGCTTTCTTT CAWSRENTEAFF
- TRBJ1-3 TRBV11-3 - TGTGCCAGCAGCTTTCGAGGGGCCGGCTCTGGAAACACCATATATTTT CASSFRGAGSGNTIYF
many TRBJ1-4 TRBV5-1 - TGTGCCAGCAGCCCCGGGCAGGGCCCTAATGAAAAACTGTTTTTT CASSPGQGPNEKLFF
many TRBJ2-7 TRBV4-3 - TGCGCCAGCAGCCAAGATCTTATACGAGGGGTCAACGAGCAGTACTTC CASSQDLIRGVNEQYF